This TCR beta chain was obtained from a study of neurological immune-mediated disorders (dated by TCRdb to between 2017 and 2020). Study-wide context: Of the 35 or so multiple sclerosis patients, some 30 had relapsing-remitting MS and 3 had secondary progressive MS. Peripheral blood TCR-beta repertoires from HTLV-I-associated myelopathy (HAM/TSP) patients, multiple sclerosis patients and healthy controls were compared by UMI-based sequencing. Longitudinal samples, technical triplicates and paired sorted CD4+ and CD8+ T-cell subsets, alongside PBMC samples, were included among the roughly 98 TCR-beta libraries. Of the 68 subjects in the cohort, around 15 were HAM/TSP patients, roughly 35 were multiple sclerosis patients, and approximately 20 were healthy controls.

As for this clonotype: What antigen it recognizes has not been identified. This may be a read error: a much more frequent sequence differs by one nucleotide.

Libraries from unsorted PBMCs were made from 2 million PBMCs kept in RNAlater at -80 degrees C until RNA extraction. Multiple sclerosis patients were enrolled in a US clinical protocol evaluating disease progression by magnetic resonance imaging. PBMCs were separated from peripheral blood using Ficoll-Hypaque density gradient centrifugation and then cryopreserved in liquid nitrogen. The cysteine opens and the phenylalanine closes a CDR3 of 13 amino acids. Only the CDR3 portion is preserved as DNA: 39 bases, with reading frame beginning at the first base. Between the V and J ends, shortened by 5 bases and 5 bases respectively, the junction contains 15 bases. The CDR1 and CDR2 encoded by the germline V gene (reference sequence) are DFQATT and SNEGSKA. Study-wide findings and limitations: Phylogenetic analysis grouped repertoires from 18 of 34 MS patients into a cluster of related CDR3 sequences, suggesting a possible repertoire-level signature. Expanded clones from different subjects shared no identical CDR3 amino acid sequences, which suggests that TCR-beta repertoires were private in all groups. The MS cluster showed no association with clinical or MRI features, and the authors stated that larger cohorts are needed. TCR clonal expansion was highest in HAM/TSP patients and lowest in MS patients, with MS patients falling below even healthy controls.

To synthesize cDNA, template-switch 5'RACE was performed with a primer carrying a 10-nucleotide random unique molecular identifier so that each TCR transcript was tagged. Over 200 million TCR-beta sequences, covering 15-18 subjects, were produced in each sequencing run. The RNeasy kit was used for extraction of total RNA. The KAPA Real-time Library Amplification kit was used to amplify TCR-beta VDJ regions with primers targeting the TCR constant region and the 5'RACE anchor. Sample indexes and Illumina adaptors were added in a first PCR, and a second PCR then increased library yield. The roughly 650 bp TCR product was size-selected on a 2% E-gel SizeSelection system after Ampure bead purification. Before pooling, library quality was checked on a Bioanalyzer, concentration was measured with Qubit, and libraries were quantified with the Kapa Library Quantification kit. An Illumina HiSeq 2500 was used to sequence the libraries paired-end at 2 x 150 bp. To increase sequence diversity, about 24-32% phiX was spiked into each library pool. As for the original processing: Quality-filtered reads were processed with the UMI-based MiGEC pipeline, and over 90% of raw TCR sequences were removed by the MiGEC pipeline during error correction. IMGT germline references were used for aligning VDJ genes, and each clonotype was defined as a unique CDR3 amino acid sequence together with its V-J genes. VDJtools evaluated clonal expansion, Shannon diversity and CDR3 relatedness (CalcPairwiseDistances, ClusterSamples); CLCbio workbench built phylogenetic trees. Using coefficient-of-variation modelling across technical triplicates, the study counted a clone as expanded if it had at least 8 unique UMIs. TCRdb trimmed the raw reads at Q25, called clones with MiXCR and kept productive beta chains. Every CDR3 protein is listed once, alongside the most common genes and DNA of its rows. Clone size and V and J calls follow TCRdb, not the original study. The sample profile shows about 70,000 distinct CDR3 sequences; around 5% of them were found once. The ten largest clones represent about 5% of the sample.

Rearrangement joined TRBV20-1 to TRBJ1-1, and possibly TRBD1, on 5 matching bases. The TCR originated in a human donor with multiple sclerosis. The donor label of this sample is uncertain. Sequencing was performed on PBMCs. The CDR3 loop reads CSASERGSTEAFF. The base sequence is TGCAGTGCTTCTGAAAGGGGATCTACTGAAGCTTTCTTT.